The 8 T cell receptor beta chains below come from one sample, sequenced in a study of OX40 agonist ivuxolimab in advanced cancers. Receptor amplification or capture employed the immunoSEQ multiplex PCR assay. TCRdb retrieved this table from immuneACCESS and kept in-frame rearrangements only. Not all clones are present; in checked studies, unresolved V genes account for under half, and no reason is known for the remainder. This sample lists about 90,000 clones; around 83% were detected once. In total, the top ten clones hold approximately 0.22% of the sample. Sequenced here: CD4+ or CD8+ T cells sorted from blood, sampled in a trial of the OX40 agonist ivuxolimab. The receptors come from an adult with an advanced solid tumor such as melanoma, head and neck, liver or kidney cancer.

The table lists this clone with a few counts. The genes are TRBV9 and TRBJ1-5; D gene ambiguous. The germline gives CDR1 SGDLS, CDR2 YYNGEE. Trimming took 8 bases from V and 1 from J, leaving 7 bases between them. The CDR3 is 12 residues long. CDR3 DNA: TGTGCCAGTGGATTGAGCAATCAGCCCCAGCATTTT. It yields the protein CASGLSNQPQHF.

This clone appeared a single time. The DNA of the CDR3 is TGTGCCAGCAGCGTTCGACAGAATAATTCACCCCTCCACTTT. It specifies CASSVRQNNSPLHF. The genes are TRBV9 and TRBJ1-6; a weak D match, TRBD1 (5 bases). The CDR3 sequence is 14 residues long. The V and J ends lost 2 bases and 5 bases respectively, with 8 bases between them. Germline lookup yields CDR1 SGDLS and CDR2 YYNGEE.

V gene TRBV7-2 combines with J gene TRBJ2-1; TRBD1 matches at 7 bases. The ends lost 3 bases at V and 3 bases at J; junction bases unmatched: 5. Looked up from germline, CDR1 is SGHTA and CDR2 is FQGNSA. There are 15 residues in the CDR3. The CDR3 DNA reads TGTGCCAGCAGCTTTCGACAGGGAGACTACAATGAGCAGTTCTTC. Its translation: CASSFRQGDYNEQFF.

This chain uses TRBV28 with TRBJ2-7; 11 bases map to TRBD1. The CDR3 covers 16 residues. Germline values: CDR1 MDHEN, CDR2 SYDVKM. Germline trimming cut 5 bases from V and 5 bases from J; bases unmatched to any gene: 11. CDR3 region: CASSRTGTGGWHEQYV. The CDR3 DNA sequence: TGTGCCAGCAGTCGGACCGGGACAGGGGGATGGCACGAGCAGTACGTC.

V usage is TRBV19 and J usage is TRBJ2-1, with 10 bases fitting TRBD1. Germline V gives CDR1 LNHDA, CDR2 SQIVND (reference sequence). The length of the CDR3 is 13 residues. V was clipped by 5 bases and J by 9 bases; unmatched bases: 4. The CDR3 region has the DNA TGTGCCAGTAGTCCGGACAGGGGGAGTGAGCAGTTCTTC. Its protein product is CASSPDRGSEQFF. Variable domain in full (rest from reference TRBV19 and TRBJ2-1): DGGITQSPKYLFRKEGQNVTLSCEQNLNHDAMYWYRQDPGQGLRLIYYSQIVNDFQKGDIAEGYSVSREKKESFPLTVTSAQKNPTAFYLCASSPDRGSEQFFGPGTRLTVL.

This clone occurred once. CDR3 loop: CATNRGLKNEQFF. The CDR3 DNA is TGTGCCACTAACAGGGGGCTTAAGAATGAGCAGTTCTTC. V gene TRBV19 combines with J gene TRBJ2-1, with TRBD1 matching 9 bases. The V and J ends lost 10 bases and 7 bases, in that order; junction bases with no gene match: 8. The CDR3 loop spans 13 amino acids. Looked up from germline, CDR1 is LNHDA and CDR2 is SQIVND (reference sequence).

V usage is TRBV4-1 and J usage is TRBJ1-6; D not resolved. Trimming shortened V by 3 bases and J by 7 bases, and 22 bases separated the two germline ends. The CDR3 sequence is 18 residues long. The germline V gene has CDR1 MGHRA and CDR2 YSYEKL. The CDR3: CASSHPRTGLQKNSPLHF. DNA of the CDR3: TGCGCCAGCAGCCATCCTAGGACCGGGCTACAGAAAAATTCACCCCTCCACTTT.

The V gene is TRBV5-1, the J gene TRBJ1-2; D is perhaps TRBD1 (6 bases). The germline V and J ends were trimmed by 4 bases and 6 bases, with 10 bases remaining between them. CDR3 length: 12 amino acids. Germline V gene data show CDR1 as SGHRS and CDR2 as YFSETQ. CDR3 residues: CASSPGQHGYTF. In DNA, the CDR3 is TGCGCCAGCAGCCCTGGACAGCATGGCTACACCTTC.